Each of the 6 T cell receptor beta chains below was sequenced from the same sample in a study of T cells in localized non-small cell lung cancer. Produced via immunoSEQ multiplex PCR; TCRdb's table is partial and in-frame only. The data show around 70,000 clones, with 65% to 85% seen just once and roughly 1.4% held by the top ten. This specimen consisted of peripheral blood, obtained before any cancer treatment. The origin of the receptors is a female donor older than 55 with stage I lung adenocarcinoma.

The count of this clone is one. The genes are TRBV9 and TRBJ2-1, with D possibly being TRBD2 (5 bases). With 0 bases removed from V and 0 bases from J, the gap between germline ends came to 13 bases. Germline V lookup: CDR1 SGDLS, CDR2 YYNGEE. The CDR3 is 17 residues long. The CDR3 DNA reads as TGTGCCAGCAGCGTAGAAAGACTACCGAGCTCCTACAATGAGCAGTTCTTC. This codes for CASSVERLPSSYNEQFF.

The chain couples TRBV19 to TRBJ2-1; D not resolved. The V end lost 3 bases, the J end lost 6 bases, and 6 bases lay between the germline ends. In germline, CDR1 is LNHDA, CDR2 SQIVND (reference sequence). The CDR3 loop spans 12 amino acids. As DNA, the CDR3 is TGTGCCAGTAGTATTAGTGTCAATGAGCAGTTCTTC. Translating it yields CASSISVNEQFF.

This chain uses TRBV18 with TRBJ1-1; 8 nucleotides line up with TRBD1. CDR1 and CDR2 (germline): KGHSH, LQKENI. The CDR3 spans 16 residues. Trimming cost V 3 bases and J 1 base; bases outside gene matches: 7. CDR3 nucleotide sequence: TGTGCCAGCTCACCTCCAGGGGGCGGCGAGAACACTGAAGCTTTCTTT. Translation gives CASSPPGGGENTEAFF.

A note on this clone: Germline and junction disagree at one end, which may indicate a read error. The chain combines TRBV11-3 with TRBJ2-5, with D possibly matching TRBD1 (5 bases). Germline lookup yields CDR1 SGHNT and CDR2 YENEEA. This CDR3 spans 14 amino acids. CDR3 sequence: CASSLRGRQGTQYF. CDR3 nucleotides: TGTGCCAGCAGCTTAAGGGGTAGACAAGGGACCCAGTACTTC.

The chain uses TRBV5-1 and TRBJ2-1; 9 bases are a match to TRBD2. The CDR3 length is 16 residues. The J segment lost 3 bases and the V segment lost 3 bases, leaving 7 bases of the junction unmatched. Per germline, CDR1 SGHRS and CDR2 YFSETQ. CDR3 protein: CASSSLLREGYNEQFF. In DNA, the CDR3 is TGCGCCAGCAGCTCTCTATTGCGGGAGGGCTACAATGAGCAGTTCTTC. The variable domain in full, with the rest retrieved from reference TRBV5-1 and TRBJ2-1, is KAGVTQTPRYLIKTRGQQVTLSCSPISGHRSVSWYQQTPGQGLQFLFEYFSETQRNKGNFPGRFSGRQFSNSRSEMNVSTLELGDSALYLCASSSLLREGYNEQFFGPGTRLTVL.

CDR3 in DNA: TGTGCCAGTAGTCCAGACAGGGTCGGCTACACCTTC. Translating it yields CASSPDRVGYTF. This chain joins TRBV19 and TRBJ1-2; 7 nucleotides match TRBD1. The CDR3 consists of 12 residues. J lost 8 bases, V lost 5 bases, and 5 bases had no gene match. The germline V gene has CDR1 LNHDA and CDR2 SQIVND (reference sequence).